This T cell receptor beta chain was sequenced for a study of cytotoxic CD8 clonotypes in ibrutinib-treated CLL. Turning to the study itself: Collecting the response samples happened after a median 12 months of treatment, with a range of 6 to 36.

Turning to this clone: Antigen: not known.

The J segment lost 7 bases and the V segment lost 2 bases, leaving 11 bases of the junction unmatched. From germline, CDR1 is KGHSH and CDR2 LQKENI. This CDR3 contains 17 residues. Study findings and constraints: Clonality showed a rise at ibrutinib response that reversed toward baseline at progression.

The intended depth for sequencing was 1 in 200,000 to 1 in 1 million T cells. The assay was immunoSEQ multiplex PCR, and TCRdb's table has in-frame clones only and misses some. Seen here are about 300,000 clones, 60% to 80% observed once, and the top ten hold about 5.3%. V and J are TRBV18 and TRBJ2-2; 9 bases are shared with TRBD1. This TCR came from a human donor with chronic lymphocytic leukemia. The specimen comprised PBMCs, sampled at disease progression, from a patient treated with ibrutinib. This CDR3 reads CASSPRTQRDRVGELFF. DNA of the CDR3: TGTGCCAGCTCACCAAGGACCCAGCGGGACAGGGTCGGGGAGCTGTTTTTT.